What follows describes a single T cell receptor (beta chain). The CDR3 extends over 17 amino acids. Germline V CDR1 and CDR2: SGDLS, YYNGEE. The V and J ends lost 1 base and 0 bases respectively, with 13 bases between them. These data belong to a study of blood T cell repertoires in COVID-19. Study overall: The study drew acute and convalescent COVID-19 samples from the United States, Italy and Spain.

In the original processing: Reference gene primer amplification yielded estimated nucleated cell counts. Measured with immunoSEQ multiplex PCR; TCRdb has only the in-frame clones, and not every one. Clonal size and the V and J genes are those of that table, whereas D and trimming came from the DNA. The data hold approximately 150,000 clones, with 75% to 85% observed a single time. The source of this sequence is a man aged 55 to 69 with active or convalescent COVID-19. The chain is built from TRBV9 and TRBJ1-4; no definite D call. The sequenced sample was peripheral blood. For the CDR3, the DNA is TGTGCCAGCAGCGTAAGCCCCTCGACTGCAACTAATGAAAAACTGTTTTTT. Its protein is CASSVSPSTATNEKLFF.